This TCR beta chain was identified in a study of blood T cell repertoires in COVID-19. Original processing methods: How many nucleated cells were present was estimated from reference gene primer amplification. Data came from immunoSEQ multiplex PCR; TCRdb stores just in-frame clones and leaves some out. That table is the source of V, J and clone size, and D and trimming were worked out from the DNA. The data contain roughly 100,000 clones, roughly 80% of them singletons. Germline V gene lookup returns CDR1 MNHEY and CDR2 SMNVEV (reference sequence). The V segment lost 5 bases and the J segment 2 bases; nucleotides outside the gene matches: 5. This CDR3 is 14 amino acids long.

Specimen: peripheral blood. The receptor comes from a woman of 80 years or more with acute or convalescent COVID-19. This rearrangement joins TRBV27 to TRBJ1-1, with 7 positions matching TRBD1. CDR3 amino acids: CASSPDRENTEAFF. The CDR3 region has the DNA TGTGCCAGCAGTCCCGACAGGGAAAACACTGAAGCTTTCTTT.